The 23 T cell receptor beta chains reported below all come from one sample, sequenced in a study of cytomegalovirus exposure and HLA in healthy donors. Produced via immunoSEQ multiplex PCR; TCRdb's table is partial and in-frame only. The repertoire holds over 150,000 clones, around 84% seen once, with around 2.1% in the top ten. Sequencing used PBMCs. Receptors were obtained from a human donor in good health.

V usage is TRBV11-2 and J usage is TRBJ2-2; 9 positions agree with TRBD1. V lost 4 bases and J lost 6; bases outside the gene matches: 12. Germline V CDR1 and CDR2: SGHAT, FQNNGV. CDR3 size: 17 residues. This chain's CDR3 is CASSSFIRDRVAGELFF. DNA for the CDR3: TGTGCCAGCAGCTCATTCATCCGGGACAGGGTCGCCGGGGAGCTGTTTTTT.

The chain is built from TRBV6-5 and TRBJ2-2; D might be TRBD2 (6 bases). CDR1 and CDR2 (germline): MNHEY, SVGAGI. Trimming removed 3 bases at V and 8 bases at J, with 16 bases between. This CDR3 comprises 15 residues. The CDR3 coding sequence is TGTGCCAGCAGTTATCTCCGGGAGAGGCTAGGGGAGCTGTTTTTT. This gives the protein CASSYLRERLGELFF.

The chain is built from TRBV7-2 and TRBJ2-7; possibly TRBD2 for D (5 bases). V was shortened by 8 bases and J by 3 bases, with 14 bases between the two germline ends. This CDR3 contains 13 residues. Germline CDR1 SGHTA, CDR2 FQGNSA. CDR3 nucleotide sequence: TGTGCCAGCTCCAGAGGGCAAATCTACGAGCAGTACTTC. Its translation: CASSRGQIYEQYF.

V is TRBV28 and J is TRBJ2-7; possible D gene TRBD1, 5 bases. Germline V gene sequence: CDR1 MDHEN, CDR2 SYDVKM. The CDR3 consists of 13 residues. V was trimmed by 2 bases and J by 11 bases, leaving 16 bases between them. The CDR3 is CASSLGRYLGEYF. The CDR3 DNA sequence: TGTGCCAGCAGTTTAGGACGATATCTAGGGGAGTACTTC.

V is TRBV11-2 and J is TRBJ2-7, with D possibly TRBD2 on 5 matching bases. V was pared by 1 base and J by 3 bases, with 13 bases between. Germline CDR1 SGHAT, CDR2 FQNNGV. This CDR3 has 15 residues. The CDR3 region is CASSLGGVEGYEQYF. The DNA for the CDR3 is TGTGCCAGCAGCTTAGGGGGAGTCGAAGGCTACGAGCAGTACTTC.

The chain is built from TRBV11-2 and TRBJ2-5; unclear D gene. The CDR3 has 15 amino acids. Trimming cost V 5 bases and J 0 bases, with 13 bases left between them. Germline CDR1 SGHAT, CDR2 FQNNGV. CDR3 nucleotides: TGTGCCAGCAGCCACCCTCCAGCGTACCAAGAGACCCAGTACTTC. Amino acids: CASSHPPAYQETQYF. The variable domain in full, completed from reference TRBV11-2 and TRBJ2-5, reads EAGVAQSPRYKIIEKRQSVAFWCNPISGHATLYWYQQILGQGPKLLIQFQNNGVVDDSQLPKDRFSAERLKGVDSTLKIQPAKLEDSAVYLCASSHPPAYQETQYFGPGTRLLVL.

This clone was seen once. The chain has TRBV7-8 and TRBJ2-3, with a weak D call TRBD2 (5 bases). Germline V gives CDR1 SGHVS, CDR2 FQNEAQ. The V end was cut by 1 base, the J end by 0 bases, with 5 bases between. This CDR3 is built from 14 residues. The CDR3 sequence: CASSLGRSTDTQYF. CDR3 sequence (DNA): TGTGCCAGCAGCTTAGGGAGGAGCACAGATACGCAGTATTTT.

This clone has just a few counts. The V gene is TRBV6-5, the J gene TRBJ1-5; 7 positions agree with TRBD1. The CDR3 has 14 amino acids. With 2 bases clipped from V and 5 bases from J, the junction kept 3 bases outside the gene matches. CDR1 is MNHEY and CDR2 is SVGAGI in the germline V gene. The CDR3 DNA reads TGTGCCAGCAGTTACCGAACAGGGGATCAGCCCCAGCATTTT. This translates into CASSYRTGDQPQHF.

This rearrangement joins TRBV2 to TRBJ1-1; D is perhaps TRBD1 (6 bases). Per germline, CDR1 SNHLY and CDR2 FYNNEI. The CDR3 is made up of 14 amino acids. The V gene lost 6 bases and the J gene lost 0 bases, with 11 bases spanning the gap. The CDR3 here is CASRYRVMNTEAFF. CDR3 nucleotide sequence: TGTGCCAGCAGATACAGGGTAATGAACACTGAAGCTTTCTTT.

J is TRBJ2-3 and V is TRBV27, with TRBD2 matching 14 bases. With V trimmed by 2 bases and J by 1 base, 2 bases remained unmatched. The CDR3 has 17 residues. Germline V gene data show CDR1 as MNHEY and CDR2 as SMNVEV (reference sequence). The CDR3 loop reads CASSLKGLAGGTDTQYF. The DNA of the CDR3 is TGTGCCAGCAGTTTAAAGGGACTAGCGGGAGGCACAGATACGCAGTATTTT.

V usage is TRBV14 and J usage is TRBJ1-1; no reliable D call. The CDR3 extends over 13 amino acids. From germline, CDR1 is SGHDN and CDR2 FVKESK. V lost 1 base and J lost 5, with 8 bases in between. CDR3 loop: CASSQGALTEAFF. The CDR3 region has the DNA TGTGCCAGCAGCCAAGGGGCCCTAACTGAAGCTTTCTTT.

This chain joins TRBV18 and TRBJ2-1, with 10 bases aligning to TRBD2. The CDR3 spans 17 residues. Germline V CDR1 and CDR2: KGHSH, LQKENI. The ends lost 5 bases at V and 2 bases at J; junction bases unmatched: 9. CDR3 coding DNA: TGTGCCAGCTCAGAGCCCAGACTAGCGGGTACCTACAATGAGCAGTTCTTC. Amino acids: CASSEPRLAGTYNEQFF.

This chain uses TRBV28 with TRBJ2-7; 10 nucleotides agree with TRBD1. Germline V gene sequence: CDR1 MDHEN, CDR2 SYDVKM. V lost 5 bases, J lost 2 bases, and 6 bases stayed unmatched. This CDR3 contains 15 residues. CDR3 bases: TGTGCCAGCAGTGGGGGACAGGGGAGTGCCTACGAGCAGTACTTC. As protein: CASSGGQGSAYEQYF.

The V gene is TRBV4-1, the J gene TRBJ2-1; TRBD2 agrees at 8 bases. The trim removed 1 base at V and 12 bases at J, leaving 8 bases unmatched. Germline assignment: CDR1 MGHRA and CDR2 YSYEKL. This CDR3 contains 14 residues. CDR3 sequence (DNA): TGCGCCAGCAGCCAAGTACTGGCGGGAGGTCTGCAGTTCTTC. Its protein product is CASSQVLAGGLQFF.

The V call is TRBV27, the J call TRBJ1-1; 7 positions match TRBD1. Germline lookup yields CDR1 MNHEY and CDR2 SMNVEV (reference sequence). J was trimmed by 0 bases and V by 6 bases; bases with no gene match: 7. CDR3 length equals 15 residues. CDR3 residues: CASRTGFGMNTEAFF. CDR3 coding DNA: TGTGCCAGCAGGACAGGGTTCGGAATGAACACTGAAGCTTTCTTT.

J is TRBJ2-5 and V is TRBV15; perhaps TRBD2 as D (6 bases). This CDR3 has 16 residues. Germline values: CDR1 LNHNV, CDR2 YYDKDF (reference sequence). V was shortened by 1 base and J by 5 bases, with 17 bases between the two germline ends. The CDR3 region is CATSRARPGVVETQYF. The CDR3, as DNA: TGTGCCACCAGCAGAGCCCGGCCGGGGGTTGTCGAGACCCAGTACTTC.

Only one count was recorded for this clone. The chain is built from TRBV6-5 and TRBJ2-7, with unresolved D. The ends were cut back, 6 bases at V and 6 bases at J, with 9 bases in the middle. CDR1 and CDR2 from the germline V gene are MNHEY and SVGAGI. This CDR3 contains 11 residues. This CDR3 is CASSQVVEQYF. As DNA, the CDR3 is TGTGCCAGCAGCCAGGTGGTCGAGCAGTACTTC.

The chain recombines TRBV7-9 with TRBJ1-1; D gene ambiguous. Germline CDR1 SEHNR, CDR2 FQNEAQ (reference sequence). The CDR3 runs 12 residues. V lost 3 bases to trimming and J lost 7 bases, with 9 bases between them. This chain's CDR3 is CASSFSLFEAFF. CDR3 nucleotide sequence: TGTGCCAGCAGCTTTTCCCTATTTGAAGCTTTCTTT.

The chain has TRBV7-7 and TRBJ2-5, with D hard to call. V lost 4 bases, J lost 2 bases, and 11 bases lay in between. This CDR3 is built from 14 residues. In germline, CDR1 is SSHAT, CDR2 FNYEAQ (reference sequence). CDR3 protein: CASSSIRNQETQYF. DNA of the CDR3: TGTGCCAGCAGCTCAATCAGGAATCAAGAGACCCAGTACTTC.

The rearrangement joins TRBV21-1 to TRBJ2-7; the DNA was not compared with TRBD1, the D call given in the table. TRBV21-1 corresponds to a pseudogene. This CDR3 comprises 14 residues. DNA for the CDR3: TGTGCCAGCAGCAAAGGACAGGGGCACTACGAGCAGTACTTC. Its protein is CASSKGQGHYEQYF.

Here the CDR3 reads CASSLLHEKLFF. In DNA, the CDR3 is TGTGCCAGCAGTTTATTACACGAAAAACTGTTTTTT. The J gene is TRBJ1-4, the V gene TRBV28; D is undetermined. The germline V gene has CDR1 MDHEN and CDR2 SYDVKM. V shed 1 base and J shed 8 bases, with 5 bases lying between them. This CDR3 is built from 12 residues.

J is TRBJ1-2 and V is TRBV6-5; D gene unclear. The CDR3 spans 13 residues. Germline V gives CDR1 MNHEY, CDR2 SVGAGI. The V and J ends lost 0 bases and 3 bases respectively, with 5 bases between them. The CDR3 reads CASSYSRHYGYTF. DNA for the CDR3: TGTGCCAGCAGTTACTCGCGGCACTATGGCTACACCTTC.

With respect to this clone: The junction departs from the called germline gene at one end, perhaps through a read error. The chain combines TRBV5-1 with TRBJ1-6, with 10 bases aligning to TRBD1. The CDR3 has 20 amino acids. Germline V lookup: CDR1 SGHRS, CDR2 YFSETQ. CDR3 in amino acids: CASSLRPSGQGKGYISPLHF. CDR3 sequence (DNA): TGCGCCAGCAGCTTACGCCCCTCGGGACAGGGGAAAGGCTATATTTCACCCCTCCACTTT.